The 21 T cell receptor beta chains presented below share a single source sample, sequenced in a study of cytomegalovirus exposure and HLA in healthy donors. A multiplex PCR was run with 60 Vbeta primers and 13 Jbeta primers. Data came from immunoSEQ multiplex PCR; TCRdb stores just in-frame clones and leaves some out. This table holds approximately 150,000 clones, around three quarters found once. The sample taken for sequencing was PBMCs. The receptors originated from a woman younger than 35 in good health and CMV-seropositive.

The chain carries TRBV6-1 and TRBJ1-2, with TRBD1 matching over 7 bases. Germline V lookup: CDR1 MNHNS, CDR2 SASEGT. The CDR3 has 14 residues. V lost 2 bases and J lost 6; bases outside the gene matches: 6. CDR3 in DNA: TGTGCCAGCAGTGAAAAGGGGGCGCGGGATGGCTACACCTTC. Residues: CASSEKGARDGYTF.

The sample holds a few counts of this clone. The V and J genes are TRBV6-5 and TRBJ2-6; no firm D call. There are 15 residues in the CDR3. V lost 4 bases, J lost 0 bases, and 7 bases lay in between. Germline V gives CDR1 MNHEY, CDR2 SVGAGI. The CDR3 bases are TGTGCCAGCAGTTTCACAAGCTCTGGGGCCAACGTCCTGACTTTC. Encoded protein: CASSFTSSGANVLTF.

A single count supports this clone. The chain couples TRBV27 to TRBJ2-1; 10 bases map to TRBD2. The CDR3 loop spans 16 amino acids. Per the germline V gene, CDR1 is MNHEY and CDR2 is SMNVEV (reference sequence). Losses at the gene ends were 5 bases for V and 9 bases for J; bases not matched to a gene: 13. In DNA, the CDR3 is TGTGCCAGCAGTCCCCGGACTAGCGGAGCCATGGGTGAGCAGTTCTTC. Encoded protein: CASSPRTSGAMGEQFF.

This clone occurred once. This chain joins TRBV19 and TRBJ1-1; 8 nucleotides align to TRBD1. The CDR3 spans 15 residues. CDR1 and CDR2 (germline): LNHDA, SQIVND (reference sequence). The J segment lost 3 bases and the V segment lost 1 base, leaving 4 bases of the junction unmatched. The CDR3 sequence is CASSIGSRGHTEAFF. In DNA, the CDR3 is TGTGCCAGTAGTATAGGTTCCAGGGGGCACACTGAAGCTTTCTTT.

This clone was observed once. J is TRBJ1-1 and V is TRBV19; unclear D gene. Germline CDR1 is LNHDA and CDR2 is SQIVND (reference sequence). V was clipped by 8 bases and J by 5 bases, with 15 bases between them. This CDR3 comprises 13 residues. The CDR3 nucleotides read TGTGCCAGTCTTGGCAGTACAGAAACTGAAGCTTTCTTT. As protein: CASLGSTETEAFF.

The CDR3 protein is CSVLNTEAFF. The CDR3 DNA reads as TGCAGCGTCCTCAACACTGAAGCTTTCTTT. This chain links TRBV29-1 with TRBJ1-1; D unclear. Germline V lookup: CDR1 SQVTM, CDR2 ANQGSEA. This CDR3 contains 10 residues. Deletions cut 6 bases from V and 2 bases from J, with 4 bases between.

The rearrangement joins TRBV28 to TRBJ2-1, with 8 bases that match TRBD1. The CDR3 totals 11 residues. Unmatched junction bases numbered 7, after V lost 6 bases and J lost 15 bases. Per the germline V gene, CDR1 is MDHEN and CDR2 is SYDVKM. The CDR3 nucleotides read TGTGCCAGCAGGGACGGACAGGGATGGTTCTTC. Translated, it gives CASRDGQGWFF.

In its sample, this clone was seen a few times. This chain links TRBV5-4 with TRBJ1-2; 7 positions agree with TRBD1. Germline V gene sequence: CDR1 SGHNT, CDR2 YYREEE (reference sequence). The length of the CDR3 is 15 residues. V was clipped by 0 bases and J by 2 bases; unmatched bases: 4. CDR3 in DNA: TGTGCCAGCAGCTTGGTCGGACAGGACAACTATGGCTACACCTTC. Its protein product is CASSLVGQDNYGYTF.

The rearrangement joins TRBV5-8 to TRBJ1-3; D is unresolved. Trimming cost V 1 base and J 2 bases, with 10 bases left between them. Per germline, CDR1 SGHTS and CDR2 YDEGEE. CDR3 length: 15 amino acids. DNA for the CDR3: TGTGCCAGCAGCTTGATACCGGGGACTGGAAACACCATATATTTT. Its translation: CASSLIPGTGNTIYF.

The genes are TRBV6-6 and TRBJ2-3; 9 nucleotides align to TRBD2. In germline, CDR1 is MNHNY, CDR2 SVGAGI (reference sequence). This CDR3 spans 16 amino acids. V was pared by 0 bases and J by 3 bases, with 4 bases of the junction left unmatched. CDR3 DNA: TGTGCCAGCAGTTACTCGGGCGGGGGGGTTACAGATACGCAGTATTTT. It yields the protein CASSYSGGGVTDTQYF.

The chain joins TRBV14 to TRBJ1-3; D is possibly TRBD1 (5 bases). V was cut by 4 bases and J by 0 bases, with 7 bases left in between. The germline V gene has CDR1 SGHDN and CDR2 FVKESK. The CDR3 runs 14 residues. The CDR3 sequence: CASSPGFSGNTIYF. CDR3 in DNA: TGTGCCAGCAGCCCAGGGTTCTCTGGAAACACCATATATTTT.

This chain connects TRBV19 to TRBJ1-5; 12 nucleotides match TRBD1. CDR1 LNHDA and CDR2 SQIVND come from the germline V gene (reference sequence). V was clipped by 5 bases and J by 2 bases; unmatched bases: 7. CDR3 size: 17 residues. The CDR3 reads CASSVGQGAFGNQPQHF. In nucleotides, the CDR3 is TGTGCCAGTAGTGTGGGACAGGGGGCTTTTGGCAATCAGCCCCAGCATTTT.

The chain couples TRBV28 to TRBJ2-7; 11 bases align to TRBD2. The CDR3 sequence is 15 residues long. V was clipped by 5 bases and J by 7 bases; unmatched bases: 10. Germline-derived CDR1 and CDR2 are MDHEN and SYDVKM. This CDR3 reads CASSPQTSGAKEQYF. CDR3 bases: TGTGCCAGCAGTCCCCAGACTAGCGGGGCTAAGGAGCAGTACTTC.

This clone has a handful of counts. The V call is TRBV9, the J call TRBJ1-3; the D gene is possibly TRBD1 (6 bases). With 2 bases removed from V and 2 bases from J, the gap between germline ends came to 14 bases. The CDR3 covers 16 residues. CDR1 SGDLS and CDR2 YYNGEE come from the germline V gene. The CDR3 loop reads CASSVTGLDAGNTIYF. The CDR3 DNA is TGTGCCAGCAGCGTTACAGGGCTTGACGCTGGAAACACCATATATTTT.

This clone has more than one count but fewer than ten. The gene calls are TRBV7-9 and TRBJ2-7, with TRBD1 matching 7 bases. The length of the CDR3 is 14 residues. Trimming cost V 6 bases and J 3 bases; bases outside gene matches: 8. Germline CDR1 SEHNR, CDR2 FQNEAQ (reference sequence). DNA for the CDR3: TGTGCCAGCAGTCCGCAGACAGGGAGCTACGAGCAGTACTTC. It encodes CASSPQTGSYEQYF.

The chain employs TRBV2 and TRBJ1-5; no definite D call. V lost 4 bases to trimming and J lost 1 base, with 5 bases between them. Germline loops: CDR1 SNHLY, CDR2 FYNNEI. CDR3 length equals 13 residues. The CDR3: CASSAESNQPQHF. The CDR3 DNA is TGTGCCAGCAGTGCAGAAAGCAATCAGCCCCAGCATTTT.

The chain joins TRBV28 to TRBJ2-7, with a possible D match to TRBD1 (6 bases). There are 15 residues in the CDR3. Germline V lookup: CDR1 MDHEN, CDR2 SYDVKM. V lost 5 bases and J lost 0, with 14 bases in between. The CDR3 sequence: CASSLDRTYSYEQYF. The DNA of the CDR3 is TGTGCCAGCAGTCTAGACAGGACCTACTCCTACGAGCAGTACTTC.

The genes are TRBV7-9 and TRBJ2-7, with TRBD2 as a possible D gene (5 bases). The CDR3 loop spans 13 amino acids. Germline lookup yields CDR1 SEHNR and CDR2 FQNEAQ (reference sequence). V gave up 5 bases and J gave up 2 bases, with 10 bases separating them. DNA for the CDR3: TGTGCCAGCAGCCCGGTGGAGGCCTACGAGCAGTACTTC. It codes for CASSPVEAYEQYF.

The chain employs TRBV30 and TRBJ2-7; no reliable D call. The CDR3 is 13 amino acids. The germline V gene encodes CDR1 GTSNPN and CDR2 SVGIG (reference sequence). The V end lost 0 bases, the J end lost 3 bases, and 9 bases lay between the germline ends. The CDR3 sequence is CAWSVGQFYEQYF. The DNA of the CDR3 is TGTGCCTGGAGTGTTGGGCAGTTCTACGAGCAGTACTTC.

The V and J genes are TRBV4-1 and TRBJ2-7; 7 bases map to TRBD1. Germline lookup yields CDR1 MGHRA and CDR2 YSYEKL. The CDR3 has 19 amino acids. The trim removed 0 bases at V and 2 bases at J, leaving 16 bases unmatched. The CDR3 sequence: CASSQERTITGTATYEQYF. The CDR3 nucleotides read TGCGCCAGCAGCCAAGAAAGAACAATTACCGGGACAGCCACCTACGAGCAGTACTTC.

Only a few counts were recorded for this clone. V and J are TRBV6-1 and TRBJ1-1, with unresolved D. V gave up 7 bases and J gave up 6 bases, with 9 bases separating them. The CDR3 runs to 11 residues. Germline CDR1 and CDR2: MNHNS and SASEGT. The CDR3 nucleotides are TGTGCCAGCACCGACTTTTCTGAAGCTTTCTTT. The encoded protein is CASTDFSEAFF.